A single sample gave rise to the 27 T cell receptor beta chains below, sequenced in a study of Ad26.COV2.S vaccination and SARS-CoV-2 variants. The sample's treatment: around 19 received Ad26.COV2.S at low or high dose, single or two shots; roughly five received placebo; per-sample allocation not given. The study sampled participants on day 63 after the first vaccine or placebo injection. Data came from immunoSEQ multiplex PCR; TCRdb stores just in-frame clones and leaves some out. The sample yields roughly 320,000 clones, roughly 86% seen once. Here the sequenced sample was peripheral blood, taken in a trial of Ad26.COV2.S vaccine versus placebo. These receptors originate from a person between 18 and 60 years old who received the Ad26.COV2.S COVID-19 vaccine or a placebo.

This chain joins TRBV3-1 (or the pseudogene TRBV3-2) and TRBJ1-1; no reliable D call. This CDR3 comprises 14 residues. Per germline, CDR1 LGHDT and CDR2 YNNKEL (reference sequence). Trimming left V 2 bases short and J 0 bases short, with 7 bases between. This CDR3 is CASSQPRMNTEAFF. The CDR3, as DNA: TGTGCCAGCAGCCAACCAAGGATGAACACTGAAGCTTTCTTT.

The rearrangement joins TRBV29-1 to TRBJ2-5; D perhaps matches TRBD1 (5 bases). The V and J ends lost 4 bases and 5 bases respectively, with 14 bases between them. CDR1 SQVTM and CDR2 ANQGSEA come from the germline V gene. The CDR3 extends over 13 amino acids. The DNA of the CDR3 is TGCAGCGTTGCCAGGGCCGTCCAGGAGACCCAGTACTTC. It specifies CSVARAVQETQYF.

The chain carries TRBV7-9 and TRBJ1-2; possible D gene TRBD1, 5 bases. V lost 3 bases and J 0 bases, leaving 8 bases between the germline ends. The CDR3 is made up of 14 amino acids. The germline CDR1 and CDR2 sequences are SEHNR and FQNEAQ (reference sequence). The CDR3 sequence is CASSFRQSNYGYTF. The CDR3, as DNA: TGTGCCAGCAGCTTCCGACAGTCTAACTATGGCTACACCTTC.

V usage is TRBV6-2 or TRBV6-3 and J usage is TRBJ1-4; tentative D call: TRBD1 (5 bases). Germline CDR1 and CDR2: MNHEY and SVGEGT. V shed 0 bases and J shed 3 bases, with 14 bases lying between them. CDR3 length equals 17 residues. CDR3 sequence: CASSYSLPGFANEKLFF. CDR3 coding DNA: TGTGCCAGCAGTTACTCGCTGCCAGGGTTTGCTAATGAAAAACTGTTTTTT.

This clone has just a few counts. J is TRBJ1-2 and V is TRBV6-2 or TRBV6-3, with 7 nucleotides matching TRBD1. The CDR3 runs 13 residues. Germline V gene data show CDR1 as MNHEY and CDR2 as SVGEGT. V was pared by 6 bases and J by 5 bases, with 6 bases of the junction left unmatched. The CDR3 is CASSPGTVYGYTF. For the CDR3, the DNA is TGTGCCAGCAGCCCCGGGACAGTTTATGGCTACACCTTC.

A few counts support this clone. V is TRBV19 and J is TRBJ1-6; TRBD1 matches at 8 bases. The CDR3 runs 15 residues. Germline loops: CDR1 LNHDA, CDR2 SQIVND (reference sequence). Trimming removed 7 bases from V and 9 bases from J; junction bases left unmatched: 11. Here the CDR3 DNA reads TGTGCCAGTACCGCTGACAGGGGATTGAGTTCACCCCTCCACTTT. This translates into CASTADRGLSSPLHF.

This chain joins TRBV7-9 and TRBJ1-1; D is unclear. With 1 base removed from V and 4 bases from J, the gap between germline ends came to 7 bases. The germline gives CDR1 SEHNR, CDR2 FQNEAQ (reference sequence). This CDR3 region has 13 residues. The CDR3 nucleotides are TGTGCCAGCAGCTTAGAAAGGGTCACTGAAGCTTTCTTT. Encoded protein: CASSLERVTEAFF.

The chain employs TRBV18 and TRBJ2-3; 9 bases agree with TRBD2. The CDR3 has 15 amino acids. Germline CDR1 KGHSH, CDR2 LQKENI. V lost 6 bases, J lost 2 bases, and 6 bases stayed unmatched. Here the CDR3 DNA reads TGTGCCAGCTCGACAAGCGGGGGGAACACAGATACGCAGTATTTT. Its translation is CASSTSGGNTDTQYF.

V and J are TRBV7-2 and TRBJ1-2, with TRBD1 matching 8 bases. This CDR3 has 13 residues. V dropped 2 bases and J dropped 10; count of bases not matched to a gene: 6. Germline V gene lookup returns CDR1 SGHTA and CDR2 FQGNSA. CDR3 bases: TGTGCCAGCAGCTTAAACCAGGGGGCGGTCTACACCTTC. Its translation is CASSLNQGAVYTF.

The CDR3 bases are TGTGCCAGCAGCCAGCGGACTAGCGGGGTTTCAGAGACCCAGTACTTC. As protein: CASSQRTSGVSETQYF. The V and J genes are TRBV13 and TRBJ2-5; 12 bases match TRBD2. Looked up from germline, CDR1 is PRHDT and CDR2 is FYEKMQ (reference sequence). CDR3 length: 16 amino acids. V was clipped by 5 bases and J by 4 bases; unmatched bases: 8.

This clone occurred a few times. The gene calls are TRBV19 and TRBJ1-5, with 8 bases fitting TRBD1. The junction had 4 bases not matched to a gene; V was cut back by 4 bases and J by 2 bases. The length of the CDR3 is 15 residues. From germline, CDR1 is LNHDA and CDR2 SQIVND (reference sequence). DNA for the CDR3: TGTGCCAGTAGTAGGGAGGGACAGGGCAATCAGCCCCAGCATTTT. It is translated as CASSREGQGNQPQHF.

The genes are TRBV10-2 and TRBJ1-5, with TRBD1 matching over 9 bases. CDR3 length: 19 amino acids. The germline V gene encodes CDR1 WSHSY and CDR2 SAAADI. The V and J ends lost 2 bases and 6 bases, in that order; junction bases with no gene match: 17. CDR3 loop: CASSEVYRGRDLTSQPQHF. In DNA, the CDR3 is TGCGCCAGCAGTGAGGTATACAGGGGGCGAGACCTGACAAGTCAGCCCCAGCATTTT.

With respect to this clone: The junction departs from the called germline gene at one end, perhaps through a read error. The chain uses TRBV5-1 and TRBJ2-7; D possibly uses TRBD1 or TRBD2 (7 bases each). In germline, CDR1 is SGHRS, CDR2 YFSETQ. This CDR3 contains 12 residues. The CDR3 nucleotides are TGCGCCAGCAGCTTGGAGGGGGAGGGGGCGAACTTC. Translating gives CASSLEGEGANF.

This sequence joins TRBV7-9 and TRBJ1-1, with D possibly matching TRBD1 (6 bases). V was cut by 3 bases and J by 0 bases, with 8 bases left in between. The CDR3 sequence is 14 residues long. Germline CDR1 SEHNR, CDR2 FQNEAQ (reference sequence). The CDR3 loop reads CASSLGHMNTEAFF. For the CDR3, the DNA is TGTGCCAGCAGCTTGGGACACATGAACACTGAAGCTTTCTTT. The variable domain in full, completed from reference TRBV7-9 and TRBJ1-1, reads DTGVSQNPRHKITKRGQNVTFRCDPISEHNRLYWYRQTLGQGPEFLTYFQNEAQLEKSRLLSDRFSAERPKGSFSTLEIQRTEQGDSAMYLCASSLGHMNTEAFFGQGTRLTVV.

This clone was counted a few times. The chain uses TRBV7-6 and TRBJ2-7; no definite D call. The CDR3 totals 14 residues. Trimming removed 3 bases from V and 2 bases from J, with 11 bases in between. Germline loops: CDR1 SGHVS, CDR2 FNYEAQ. CDR3 in DNA: TGTGCCAGCAGCTTCGGCCAACCCCCCTACGAGCAGTACTTC. Amino acid sequence: CASSFGQPPYEQYF.

The CDR3 nucleotides read TGTGCCAGCAGTGACCGACTGACCACTGAAGCTTTCTTT. Its translation is CASSDRLTTEAFF. V gene TRBV2 combines with J gene TRBJ1-1, with no clear D. V shed 3 bases and J shed 4 bases, with 9 bases lying between them. Germline V gene sequence: CDR1 SNHLY, CDR2 FYNNEI. The CDR3 length is 13 residues.

The V and J genes are TRBV2 and TRBJ2-7, with unresolved D. CDR3 length: 13 amino acids. The ends were cut back, 0 bases at V and 4 bases at J, with 7 bases in the middle. Germline-derived CDR1 and CDR2 are SNHLY and FYNNEI. CDR3 region: CASSEAQGYEQYF. In nucleotides, the CDR3 is TGTGCCAGCAGTGAAGCGCAAGGGTACGAGCAGTACTTC. Looking up the rest from reference TRBV2 and TRBJ2-7 gives the full variable domain: EPEVTQTPSHQVTQMGQEVILRCVPISNHLYFYWYRQILGQKVEFLVSFYNNEISEKSEIFDDQFSVERPDGSNFTLKIRSTKLEDSAMYFCASSEAQGYEQYFGPGTRLTVT.

The chain couples TRBV27 to TRBJ1-3, with 10 positions matching TRBD1. V lost 1 base to trimming and J lost 2 bases; unmatched junction nucleotides: 5. This CDR3 has 17 amino acids. The V gene's germline CDR1 is MNHEY and CDR2 SMNVEV (reference sequence). CDR3 sequence: CASSLYPGQGPGNTIYF. The CDR3 DNA reads TGTGCCAGCAGTTTATATCCGGGACAGGGGCCTGGAAACACCATATATTTT.

This sequence joins TRBV6-4 and TRBJ2-7; 9 bases align to TRBD1. This CDR3 is 16 amino acids long. The germline gives CDR1 MRHNA, CDR2 SNTAGT. Unmatched junction bases numbered 14, after V lost 5 bases and J lost 6 bases. Written as DNA, the CDR3 is TGTGCCAGCAGTCCTCGGACCGGGACAGGGCTTGCCGAGCAGTACTTC. Amino acid sequence: CASSPRTGTGLAEQYF.

The rearrangement links TRBV6-1 to TRBJ2-7, with D tentatively TRBD1 (6 bases). The CDR3 spans 14 residues. Germline V gives CDR1 MNHNS, CDR2 SASEGT. V was shortened by 2 bases and J by 2 bases, with 10 bases between the two germline ends. The CDR3, as DNA: TGTGCCAGCAGTGAATACACAGGGCCCTACGAGCAGTACTTC. This encodes CASSEYTGPYEQYF.

The gene calls are TRBV6-5 and TRBJ1-1; unclear D gene. This CDR3 region has 13 residues. The germline V gene has CDR1 MNHEY and CDR2 SVGAGI. The V gene lost 5 bases and the J gene lost 3 bases, with 10 bases spanning the gap. The CDR3 spells CASSRWPDTEAFF. In DNA, the CDR3 is TGTGCCAGCAGTCGTTGGCCGGACACTGAAGCTTTCTTT.

This clone was counted a single time. The rearrangement uses TRBV4-3 and TRBJ1-3; D is undetermined. This CDR3 is 15 amino acids long. The V gene's germline CDR1 is LGHNA and CDR2 YSLEER. V shed 0 bases and J shed 4 bases, with 10 bases lying between them. The CDR3 DNA follows: TGCGCCAGCAGCCAAGATCGGTTGTCCGGAAACACCATATATTTT. Encoded protein: CASSQDRLSGNTIYF.

The CDR3 reads CASSQDRGVGTGELFF. CDR3 sequence (DNA): TGCGCCAGCAGCCAAGACCGCGGGGTGGGCACCGGGGAGCTGTTTTTT. The V and J genes are TRBV4-3 and TRBJ2-2; D possibly corresponds to TRBD2 (6 bases). This CDR3 has 16 amino acids. The V gene lost 0 bases and the J gene lost 4 bases, with 12 bases spanning the gap. CDR1 is LGHNA and CDR2 is YSLEER in the germline V gene.

This clone was recorded a few times. J is TRBJ2-7 and V is TRBV20-1, with 10 bases matching TRBD1. Per the germline V gene, CDR1 is DFQATT and CDR2 is SNEGSKA (reference sequence). V was pared by 3 bases and J by 0 bases, with 8 bases of the junction left unmatched. The CDR3 sequence is 16 residues long. CDR3 residues: CSASDSGTGDSYEQYF. The CDR3 DNA reads as TGCAGTGCTAGTGATTCCGGGACAGGGGACTCCTACGAGCAGTACTTC.

The rearrangement joins TRBV11-2 to TRBJ1-3; D is undetermined. CDR1 is SGHAT and CDR2 is FQNNGV in the germline V gene. The CDR3 runs 15 residues. V was trimmed by 5 bases and J by 0 bases, leaving 11 bases between them. The CDR3 sequence: CASSTLGYSGNTIYF. As DNA, the CDR3 is TGTGCCAGCAGCACCCTCGGGTACTCTGGAAACACCATATATTTT. The variable domain in full, completed from reference TRBV11-2 and TRBJ1-3, reads EAGVAQSPRYKIIEKRQSVAFWCNPISGHATLYWYQQILGQGPKLLIQFQNNGVVDDSQLPKDRFSAERLKGVDSTLKIQPAKLEDSAVYLCASSTLGYSGNTIYFGEGSWLTVV.

The chain combines TRBV12-5 with TRBJ1-1, with 9 nucleotides matching TRBD1. This CDR3 has 15 amino acids. CDR1 and CDR2 from the germline V gene are LGHNT and FRNRAP. With 4 bases clipped from V and 2 bases from J, the junction kept 5 bases outside the gene matches. CDR3 nucleotide sequence: TGTGCTAGTGGTTCGTCGGACAGGGGAAACACTGAAGCTTTCTTT. It codes for CASGSSDRGNTEAFF.

This rearrangement joins TRBV7-9 to TRBJ1-1, with no clear D. The V and J ends lost 5 bases and 4 bases respectively, with 14 bases between them. Germline-derived CDR1 and CDR2 are SEHNR and FQNEAQ (reference sequence). There are 14 residues in the CDR3. The CDR3 loop reads CASSLIEGFTEAFF. Written as DNA, the CDR3 is TGTGCCAGCAGCCTTATAGAGGGTTTCACTGAAGCTTTCTTT.